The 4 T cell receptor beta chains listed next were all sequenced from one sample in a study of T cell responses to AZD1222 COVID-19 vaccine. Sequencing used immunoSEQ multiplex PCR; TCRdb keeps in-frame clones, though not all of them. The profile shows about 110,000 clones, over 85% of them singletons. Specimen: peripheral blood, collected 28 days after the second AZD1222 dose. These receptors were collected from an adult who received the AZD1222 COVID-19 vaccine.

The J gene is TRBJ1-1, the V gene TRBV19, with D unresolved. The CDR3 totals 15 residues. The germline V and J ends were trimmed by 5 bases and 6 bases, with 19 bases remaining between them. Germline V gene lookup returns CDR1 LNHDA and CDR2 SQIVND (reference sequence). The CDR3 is CASSLRDRVRPEAFF. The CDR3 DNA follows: TGTGCCAGTAGTCTCAGAGATAGGGTGCGCCCTGAAGCTTTCTTT.

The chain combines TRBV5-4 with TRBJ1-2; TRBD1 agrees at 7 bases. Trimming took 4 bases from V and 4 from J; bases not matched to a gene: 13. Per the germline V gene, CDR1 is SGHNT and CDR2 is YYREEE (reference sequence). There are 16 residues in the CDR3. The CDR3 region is CASSVGGGGSTYGYTF. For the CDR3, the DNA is TGTGCCAGCAGCGTTGGAGGGGGCGGTTCTACCTATGGCTACACCTTC.

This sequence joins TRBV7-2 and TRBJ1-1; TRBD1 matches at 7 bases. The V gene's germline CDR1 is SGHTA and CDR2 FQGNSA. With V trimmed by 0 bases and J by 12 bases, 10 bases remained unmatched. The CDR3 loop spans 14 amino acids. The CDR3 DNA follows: TGTGCCAGCAGCTTAGCCCGGGACAGCTCCCGGACTTTCTTT. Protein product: CASSLARDSSRTFF.

In DNA form, the CDR3 reads TGTGCCAGCAGCCAAGTAAGGACGGGTTCACCCCTCCACTTT. This encodes CASSQVRTGSPLHF. This chain uses TRBV3-1 (or the pseudogene TRBV3-2) with TRBJ1-6; no definite D call. V shed 1 base and J shed 9 bases, with 10 bases lying between them. Germline CDR1 LGHDT, CDR2 YNNKEL (reference sequence). CDR3 length equals 14 residues.